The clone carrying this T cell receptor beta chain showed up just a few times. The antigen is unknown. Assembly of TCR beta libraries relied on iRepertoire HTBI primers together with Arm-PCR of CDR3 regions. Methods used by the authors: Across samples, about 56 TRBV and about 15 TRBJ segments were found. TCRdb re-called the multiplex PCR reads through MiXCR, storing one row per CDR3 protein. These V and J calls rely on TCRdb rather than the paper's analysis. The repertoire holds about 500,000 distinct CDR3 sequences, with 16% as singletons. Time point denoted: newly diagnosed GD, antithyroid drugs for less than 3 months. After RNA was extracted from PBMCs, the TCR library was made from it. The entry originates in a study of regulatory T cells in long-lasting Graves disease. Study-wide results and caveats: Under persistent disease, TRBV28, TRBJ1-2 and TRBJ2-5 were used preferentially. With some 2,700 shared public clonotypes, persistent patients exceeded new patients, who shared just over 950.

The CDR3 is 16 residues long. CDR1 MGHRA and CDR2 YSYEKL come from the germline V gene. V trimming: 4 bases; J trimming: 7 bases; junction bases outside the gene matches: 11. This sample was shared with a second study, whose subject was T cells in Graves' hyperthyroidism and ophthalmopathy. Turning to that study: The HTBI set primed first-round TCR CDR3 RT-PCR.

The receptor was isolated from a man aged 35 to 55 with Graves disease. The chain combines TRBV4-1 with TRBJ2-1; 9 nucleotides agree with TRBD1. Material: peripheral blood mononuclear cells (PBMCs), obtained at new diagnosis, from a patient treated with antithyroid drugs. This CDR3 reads CASSPWDRALGNEQFF. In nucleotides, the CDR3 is TGCGCCAGCAGCCCCTGGGACAGGGCCCTGGGGAATGAGCAGTTCTTC.